Following are 14 T cell receptor beta chains from one sample sequenced in a study of a mutant IDH1 vaccine in newly diagnosed glioma. Time point indicated: week 35, safety follow-up. Each vaccine dose was 300 ug of mutant IDH1 20-mer peptide, with topical imiquimod. Clones were sequenced by immunoSEQ multiplex PCR, and TCRdb holds only the in-frame ones, with some missing. This table has about 60,000 clones, around four fifths appearing once. Their antigens are not known. The sequencing used PBMCs, collected from a glioma patient whose treatment included an IDH1 peptide vaccine. The source of these receptors is a man aged 25-45 years with glioma.

V gene TRBV18 combines with J gene TRBJ1-1; the D gene is possibly TRBD1 (5 bases). CDR3 length equals 12 residues. The germline gives CDR1 KGHSH, CDR2 LQKENI. V shed 6 bases and J shed 7 bases, with 12 bases lying between them. The CDR3 loop reads CASSHRDGEAFF. The CDR3 region has the DNA TGTGCCAGCTCGCACCGGGACGGTGAAGCTTTCTTT.

The V and J genes are TRBV7-8 and TRBJ2-2; 8 bases are shared with TRBD1. The CDR3 has 20 amino acids. Germline V gene sequence: CDR1 SGHVS, CDR2 FQNEAQ. The trim removed 1 base at V and 3 bases at J, leaving 16 bases unmatched. CDR3 sequence: CASSLGVRPGGDGYTGELFF. The CDR3 DNA reads as TGTGCCAGCAGCTTAGGAGTCCGGCCAGGGGGCGATGGGTACACCGGGGAGCTGTTTTTT.

The V call is TRBV7-2, the J call TRBJ1-4, with TRBD1 as a possible D gene (6 bases). Trimming removed 5 bases at V and 5 bases at J, with 21 bases between. Germline CDR1 SGHTA, CDR2 FQGNSA. CDR3 length equals 17 residues. As DNA, the CDR3 is TGTGCCAGCAGCCGATCTCACAGGGAACGGCTGAATGAAAAACTGTTTTTT. Encoded protein: CASSRSHRERLNEKLFF.

The genes are TRBV6-1 and TRBJ1-1, with D possibly being TRBD1 (5 bases). This CDR3 is built from 14 residues. Germline values: CDR1 MNHNS, CDR2 SASEGT. The ends were cut back, 5 bases at V and 4 bases at J, with 14 bases in the middle. The CDR3 loop reads CASSRATGSTEAFF. The CDR3 DNA follows: TGTGCCAGCAGTAGGGCCACAGGTTCCACTGAAGCTTTCTTT.

This chain links TRBV9 with TRBJ2-7; D could derive from TRBD1 or TRBD2 (5 bases each). CDR3 length equals 15 residues. V lost 0 bases to trimming and J lost 4 bases, with 14 bases between them. From germline, CDR1 is SGDLS and CDR2 YYNGEE. CDR3 nucleotide sequence: TGTGCCAGCAGCGTAGGGGGGAATGCTGGATACGAGCAGTACTTC. Translating it yields CASSVGGNAGYEQYF.

This clone has just one count. The V call is TRBV6-6, the J call TRBJ2-1, with D possibly being TRBD1 or TRBD2 (5 bases each). Trimming took 6 bases from V and 0 from J, leaving 12 bases between them. The V gene's germline CDR1 is MNHNY and CDR2 SVGAGI (reference sequence). The CDR3 has 15 amino acids. CDR3 in amino acids: CASRGTKSSYNEQFF. For the CDR3, the DNA is TGTGCCAGCAGAGGGACGAAGAGCTCCTACAATGAGCAGTTCTTC.

For the CDR3, the DNA is TGTGCCAGCAGTTACGACAGGCGTTACGACAATGAGCAGTTCTTC. As protein: CASSYDRRYDNEQFF. The V and J genes are TRBV27 and TRBJ2-1; a weak D match, TRBD1 (6 bases). CDR3 length: 15 amino acids. Germline-derived CDR1 and CDR2 are MNHEY and SMNVEV (reference sequence). V was clipped by 4 bases and J by 5 bases, with 15 bases between them.

This rearrangement joins TRBV5-1 to TRBJ2-5; possible D gene TRBD2, 6 bases. The germline gives CDR1 SGHRS, CDR2 YFSETQ. V was shortened by 4 bases and J by 2 bases, with 12 bases between the two germline ends. This CDR3 spans 14 amino acids. CDR3 residues: CASSDGDLQETQYF. CDR3 coding DNA: TGCGCCAGCAGCGACGGGGACTTACAAGAGACCCAGTACTTC.

The chain uses TRBV7-8 and TRBJ1-2; 9 bases map to TRBD1. The CDR3 runs to 14 residues. Trimming at V came to 1 base and at J to 4 bases, leaving 1 base not matched to a gene. Germline lookup yields CDR1 SGHVS and CDR2 FQNEAQ. CDR3 in amino acids: CASSLGGQGYGYTF. In DNA, the CDR3 is TGTGCCAGCAGCTTAGGGGGACAGGGCTATGGCTACACCTTC.

The chain has TRBV10-2 and TRBJ1-3; 7 nucleotides line up with TRBD1. With V trimmed by 7 bases and J by 0 bases, 6 bases remained unmatched. Germline V gene lookup returns CDR1 WSHSY and CDR2 SAAADI. This CDR3 is 15 amino acids long. The DNA of the CDR3 is TGCGCCAGCACCTCATACAGGGGCTCTGGAAACACCATATATTTT. It codes for CASTSYRGSGNTIYF.

A few counts support this clone. The chain combines TRBV9 with TRBJ1-1; no clear D. The CDR3 sequence is 15 residues long. CDR1 is SGDLS and CDR2 is YYNGEE in the germline V gene. V shed 0 bases and J shed 7 bases, with 16 bases lying between them. CDR3 protein: CASSVVAGVVDEAFF. In DNA form, the CDR3 reads TGTGCCAGCAGCGTAGTGGCAGGTGTAGTGGATGAAGCTTTCTTT.

The rearrangement joins TRBV18 to TRBJ2-7, with 7 bases that match TRBD1. The V gene's germline CDR1 is KGHSH and CDR2 LQKENI. This CDR3 spans 15 amino acids. V shed 3 bases and J 2 bases; nucleotides not matched to a gene: 7. The CDR3 reads CASSPQGDPTYEQYF. The CDR3, as DNA: TGTGCCAGCTCACCCCAGGGGGACCCTACCTACGAGCAGTACTTC.

This chain uses TRBV19 with TRBJ1-5, with 8 bases that match TRBD1. V lost 5 bases to trimming and J lost 5 bases; unmatched junction nucleotides: 8. CDR3 length: 15 residues. Germline lookup yields CDR1 LNHDA and CDR2 SQIVND (reference sequence). The CDR3 DNA sequence: TGTGCCAGTAGTCCCGGACAGGGTGATTATCAGCCCCAGCATTTT. Protein: CASSPGQGDYQPQHF.

The chain has TRBV5-4 and TRBJ2-2, with a weak D call TRBD1 (7 bases). CDR3 length: 17 residues. Germline CDR1 reads SGHNT; CDR2 reads YYREEE (reference sequence). Trimming took off 0 bases at V and 1 base at J, with 13 bases between the two ends. In DNA form, the CDR3 reads TGTGCCAGCAGCTTGGGTTTCCAGGGGGGGAACACCGGGGAGCTGTTTTTT. Translating it yields CASSLGFQGGNTGELFF.